The rows below give T cell receptor beta chains drawn from one sample of a study of Graves' ophthalmopathy and Graves' hyperthyroidism. TCRdb processed the multiplex PCR reads anew with MiXCR; each CDR3 protein has one entry. Of 57,000 or so distinct CDR3 sequences listed, less than 65% are singletons. Material for sequencing was peripheral blood. Every receptor here comes from an adult woman with Graves' ophthalmopathy. Both conserved end residues are part of each CDR3. The order of the fields is J gene, V gene, D gene, clone size, CDR3 protein, CDR3 DNA. A D gene is named only where the DNA matches it firmly. Rows may omit the clone size; those that give it use once, few, many or a size class.

j_call: TRBJ2-3; v_call: TRBV7-9; d_call: -; clone_size: -; cdr3_aa: CASSHEDRIYEQYFGPGTDTQYF; cdr3_nt: -
j_call: TRBJ2-1; v_call: TRBV11-1; d_call: -; clone_size: -; cdr3_aa: CASSVDWVQFF; cdr3_nt: TGTGCCAGCAGTGTAGATTGGGTGCAGTTCTTC
j_call: TRBJ2-5; v_call: TRBV7-2; d_call: -; clone_size: medium-sized; cdr3_aa: CASSLVKRETQYF; cdr3_nt: TGTGCCAGCAGCTTGGTTAAGAGGGAGACCCAGTACTTC
j_call: TRBJ2-7; v_call: TRBV15; d_call: TRBD2; clone_size: -; cdr3_aa: CATSRDAGGSSYEQYF; cdr3_nt: TGTGCCACCAGCAGAGATGCCGGGGGGAGCTCCTACGAGCAGTACTTC
j_call: TRBJ2-3; v_call: TRBV20-1; d_call: TRBD2; clone_size: many; cdr3_aa: CSARYRRSGRSDTQYF; cdr3_nt: TGCAGTGCTAGGTATAGGAGGAGCGGGAGATCGGATACGCAGTATTTT
j_call: TRBJ2-5; v_call: TRBV7-3; d_call: -; clone_size: -; cdr3_aa: CASSYQTGPFGTQYF; cdr3_nt: TGTGCCAGCAGCTATCAGACAGGCCCCTTCGGGACCCAGTACTTC
j_call: TRBJ1-1; v_call: TRBV4-2; d_call: -; clone_size: once; cdr3_aa: CASSQQLGRTEAFF; cdr3_nt: TGTGCCAGCAGCCAACAACTGGGGCGGACTGAAGCTTTCTTT
j_call: TRBJ2-5; v_call: TRBV5-6; d_call: -; clone_size: -; cdr3_aa: CASSFRQTQYF; cdr3_nt: TGTGCCAGCAGCTTCCGGCAGACCCAGTACTTC
j_call: TRBJ2-1; v_call: TRBV7-2; d_call: -; clone_size: many; cdr3_aa: CASSLALLSSYNEQFF; cdr3_nt: TGTGCCAGCAGCTTAGCCCTATTAAGCTCCTACAATGAGCAGTTCTTC
j_call: TRBJ2-7; v_call: TRBV25-1; d_call: -; clone_size: once; cdr3_aa: CASSASSPKYEQYF; cdr3_nt: TGTGCCAGCAGTGCCAGCTCACCTAAGTACGAGCAGTACTTC
j_call: TRBJ2-3; v_call: TRBV7-3; d_call: -; clone_size: many; cdr3_aa: CASSLGASTDTQYF; cdr3_nt: TGTGCCAGCAGCTTAGGGGCGTCCACAGATACGCAGTATTTT
j_call: TRBJ2-3; v_call: TRBV7-2; d_call: -; clone_size: many; cdr3_aa: CASSFRASTDTQYF; cdr3_nt: TGTGCCAGCAGCTTTAGGGCTAGCACAGATACGCAGTATTTT
j_call: TRBJ2-7; v_call: TRBV20-1; d_call: -; clone_size: -; cdr3_aa: CSASQGRYDTYEQYF; cdr3_nt: TGCAGTGCTAGCCAGGGACGCTACGATACCTACGAGCAGTACTTC
j_call: TRBJ2-2; v_call: TRBV24-1; d_call: -; clone_size: -; cdr3_aa: CATSDPRRGELFF; cdr3_nt: TGTGCCACCAGTGATCCTCGGAGAGGGGAGCTGTTTTTT
j_call: TRBJ1-6; v_call: TRBV5-1; d_call: -; clone_size: -; cdr3_aa: CASSAGSYNSPLHF; cdr3_nt: TGCGCCAGCAGCGCAGGCTCCTATAATTCACCCCTCCACTTT
j_call: TRBJ2-3; v_call: TRBV4-2; d_call: -; clone_size: many; cdr3_aa: CASSQEWLHGDTDTQYF; cdr3_nt: TGTGCCAGCAGCCAGGAGTGGTTACATGGAGACACAGATACGCAGTATTTT
j_call: TRBJ2-1; v_call: TRBV25-1; d_call: TRBD2; clone_size: few; cdr3_aa: CASSDGLAGDEQFF; cdr3_nt: TGTGCCAGCAGTGACGGTCTAGCGGGAGATGAGCAGTTCTTC
j_call: TRBJ2-3; v_call: TRBV7-2; d_call: -; clone_size: -; cdr3_aa: CASSSSVVAEDTQYF; cdr3_nt: TGTGCCAGCAGCTCTTCCGTGGTGGCCGAAGATACGCAGTATTTT
j_call: TRBJ2-6; v_call: TRBV19; d_call: -; clone_size: -; cdr3_aa: CASSGAGQAF; cdr3_nt: TGTGCCAGTAGTGGTGCAGGGCAAGCTTTC
j_call: TRBJ2-2; v_call: TRBV5-5; d_call: -; clone_size: many; cdr3_aa: CASSSYRVGTGELFF; cdr3_nt: TGTGCCAGCAGCTCATACAGGGTGGGCACCGGGGAGCTGTTTTTT
j_call: TRBJ1-6; v_call: TRBV5-6; d_call: -; clone_size: -; cdr3_aa: CASSLGLQGDSPLHF; cdr3_nt: TGTGCCAGCAGCTTGGGCCTCCAGGGTGATTCACCCCTCCACTTT
j_call: TRBJ2-7; v_call: TRBV6-2/TRBV6-3; d_call: TRBD1; clone_size: many; cdr3_aa: CASRTGGSYEQYF; cdr3_nt: TGTGCCAGCAGGACAGGGGGCAGTTACGAGCAGTACTTC
j_call: TRBJ1-5; v_call: TRBV5-4; d_call: -; clone_size: -; cdr3_aa: CASKRGAVQPQHF; cdr3_nt: TGTGCCAGCAAAAGAGGGGCGGTTCAGCCCCAGCATTTT
j_call: TRBJ1-2; v_call: TRBV29-1; d_call: TRBD1; clone_size: -; cdr3_aa: CSAESMTGFYHYGYTF; cdr3_nt: TGCAGCGCTGAATCGATGACAGGGTTCTATCACTATGGCTACACCTTC
j_call: TRBJ1-5; v_call: TRBV27; d_call: TRBD1; clone_size: -; cdr3_aa: CASSRGTGIGQPQHF; cdr3_nt: TGTGCCAGCAGTAGAGGGACAGGGATTGGTCAGCCCCAGCATTTT
j_call: TRBJ2-1; v_call: TRBV29-1; d_call: -; clone_size: many; cdr3_aa: CSVEGRDNLAGNEQFF; cdr3_nt: TGCAGCGTTGAGGGCAGGGACAACCTCGCGGGGAATGAGCAGTTCTTC
j_call: TRBJ2-2; v_call: TRBV20-1; d_call: TRBD1; clone_size: many; cdr3_aa: CSAPDRGQNTGELFF; cdr3_nt: TGCAGTGCTCCCGACAGGGGCCAGAACACCGGGGAGCTGTTTTTT
j_call: TRBJ2-3; v_call: TRBV7-3; d_call: -; clone_size: many; cdr3_aa: CASSLMVGLDTQYF; cdr3_nt: TGTGCCAGCAGCTTAATGGTGGGGTTGGATACGCAGTATTTT
j_call: TRBJ1-4; v_call: TRBV2; d_call: -; clone_size: many; cdr3_aa: CASSDRGNEKLFF; cdr3_nt: TGTGCCAGCAGTGACAGGGGTAATGAAAAACTGTTTTTT
j_call: TRBJ1-4; v_call: TRBV5-4; d_call: TRBD1; clone_size: -; cdr3_aa: CVSSRDRRSEKLFF; cdr3_nt: TGTGTCAGCAGTCGGGACAGGCGTAGTGAAAAACTGTTTTTT
j_call: TRBJ1-1; v_call: TRBV11-3; d_call: -; clone_size: many; cdr3_aa: CASSLEAGWNTEAFF; cdr3_nt: TGTGCCAGCAGCTTAGAAGCAGGATGGAACACTGAAGCTTTCTTT
j_call: TRBJ1-2; v_call: TRBV20-1; d_call: -; clone_size: -; cdr3_aa: CSANRGSSGYTF; cdr3_nt: TGCAGTGCTAACCGGGGTTCCTCAGGCTACACCTTC
j_call: TRBJ2-7; v_call: TRBV7-6; d_call: -; clone_size: many; cdr3_aa: CASSTLQGPRAYEQYF; cdr3_nt: TGTGCCAGCAGCACACTCCAGGGGCCGAGGGCCTACGAGCAGTACTTC
j_call: TRBJ1-1; v_call: TRBV6-2/TRBV6-3; d_call: -; clone_size: many; cdr3_aa: CASSPLSDRNTEAFF; cdr3_nt: TGTGCCAGCAGTCCCTTATCGGACAGGAACACTGAAGCTTTCTTT
j_call: TRBJ2-1; v_call: TRBV20-1; d_call: -; clone_size: many; cdr3_aa: CSARDPWRAGTFF; cdr3_nt: TGCAGTGCTAGAGACCCCTGGCGGGCGGGGACGTTCTTC
j_call: TRBJ2-7; v_call: TRBV7-2; d_call: TRBD2; clone_size: -; cdr3_aa: CASGGLAGDEQYF; cdr3_nt: TGTGCCAGCGGGGGACTAGCGGGAGACGAGCAGTACTTC
j_call: TRBJ2-4; v_call: TRBV6-1; d_call: TRBD1; clone_size: many; cdr3_aa: CASSAGTGEGIQYF; cdr3_nt: TGTGCCAGCAGCGCCGGGACAGGGGAGGGCATTCAGTACTTC
j_call: TRBJ1-2; v_call: TRBV29-1; d_call: -; clone_size: medium-sized; cdr3_aa: CSVEAEPGDYGYTF; cdr3_nt: TGCAGCGTTGAAGCGGAACCGGGCGACTATGGCTACACCTTC
j_call: TRBJ2-7; v_call: TRBV19; d_call: -; clone_size: -; cdr3_aa: CASSTGTKTGEQYF; cdr3_nt: TGTGCCAGTAGTACCGGGACAAAGACCGGGGAGCAGTACTTC
j_call: TRBJ2-7; v_call: TRBV20-1; d_call: -; clone_size: -; cdr3_aa: CGAEEEAPYEQCF; cdr3_nt: TGCGGTGCCGAGGAGGAGGCCCCCTACGAGCAGTGCTTC
j_call: TRBJ2-3; v_call: TRBV20-1; d_call: TRBD2; clone_size: many; cdr3_aa: CSAGTSRGPDTQYF; cdr3_nt: TGCAGTGCTGGGACTAGCCGAGGGCCGGATACGCAGTATTTT